A single T cell receptor (beta chain) is shown here with its context. V lost 2 bases, J lost 1 base, and 12 bases stayed unmatched. Germline CDR1 MDHEN, CDR2 SYDVKM. There are 18 residues in the CDR3. Assay used: immunoSEQ multiplex PCR; TCRdb lists only in-frame clones, some missing. Of under 850,000 clones in the sample, roughly 90% were seen once. This entry belongs to a study of shared T cell receptors in the human thymus. These records were also assigned to another study, of human thymus T cells. That source notes: Unrelated people showed highly overlapping thymic repertoires, related research reported.

Source material: thymocytes. The genes are TRBV28 and TRBJ2-5; 8 bases are shared with TRBD2. This TCR came from a boy younger than two with a congenital heart defect. The CDR3 loop is CASSLEVGSGDPQETQYF. For the CDR3, the DNA is TGTGCCAGCAGTTTAGAGGTTGGTAGCGGGGACCCCCAAGAGACCCAGTACTTC.